These T cell receptor beta chains were read from a single sample in a study of shared clonotypes between healthy human individuals. TCRdb keeps only in-frame clones here, not all; method: immunoSEQ multiplex PCR. The sample contains 2 million to 2.5 million clones, under 95% of which appear only once. What was sequenced was naive CD4+ T cells from PBMCs. Receptors were obtained from a man in his late teens or twenties in good health. Some clones in this sample may be carry-over from other donors' samples. The CDR3 runs from the conserved cysteine through the conserved F or W. Part of the rows lack a size; the others show once, few, many or a class for expanded clones.

.,TRBJ2-7,TRBV11-2,CASSLEAYGQYF
once,TRBJ1-1,TRBV7-3,CASSPQGATEAFF
once,TRBJ2-2,TRBV7-9,CASSPDTPRDTGELFF
.,TRBJ2-7,TRBV5-1,CASSFTGDGEQYF
.,TRBJ1-1,TRBV30,CAWRRDGNTEAFF
.,TRBJ1-6,TRBV4-2,CASKIQQYETGRAPLHF
.,TRBJ1-2,TRBV28,CASSSSREGYGYTF
.,TRBJ2-2,TRBV18,CASSPRQANTGELFF
.,TRBJ1-1,TRBV18,CASSWGQGALNTEAFF
.,TRBJ2-7,TRBV2,CASHRDTTYEQYF
.,TRBJ2-7,TRBV28,CASGLLAGIYEQYF
.,TRBJ1-1,TRBV7-3,CASSLGAGGLNTEAFF
.,TRBJ2-2,TRBV6-1,CASSGGLAGVLNTGELFF
.,TRBJ2-3,TRBV12-5,CASGLGAGDTQYF
once,TRBJ2-1,TRBV11-2,CASSFQYPAGVEQFF
.,TRBJ1-2,TRBV20-1,CSARPRGGYTF
.,TRBJ1-1,TRBV6-1,CASSEAPGPRTEAFF
.,TRBJ1-1,TRBV19,CASSRWGATEAFF
.,TRBJ2-7,TRBV6-5,CASSSRQGWYSEQYF
few,TRBJ1-1,TRBV19,CASSMGNLGTEAFF
.,TRBJ2-7,TRBV28,CASSRNLGLQYF
.,TRBJ2-1,TRBV7-3,CASSARPTGLTYNEQFF
.,TRBJ2-5,TRBV29-1,CSVEYGSGETQYF
.,TRBJ2-2,TRBV27,CASSLTPNTGELFF